This T cell receptor (beta chain) was sequenced during a study of T cell responses to AZD1222 COVID-19 vaccine. TCRdb's table, derived via immunoSEQ multiplex PCR, lists solely in-frame clones and lacks some. The sample holds fewer than 200,000 clones; just over 85% are singletons and the top ten take approximately 10%. The source of this sequence is an adult who received the AZD1222 COVID-19 vaccine. The starting material was peripheral blood, obtained 28 days after the second AZD1222 dose.

CDR3 bases: TGTGCCAGCAGTTACTCGATCGGGACTTTTGAAGCTTTCTTT. It encodes CASSYSIGTFEAFF. The chain couples TRBV6-5 to TRBJ1-1; maybe TRBD1 (5 bases). Germline CDR1 MNHEY, CDR2 SVGAGI. Trimming stripped 0 bases from V and 7 bases from J, with 12 bases between. The CDR3 contains 14 residues.